The T cell receptor (beta chain) under discussion was sequenced for a study of T-cell reconstitution after alpha-beta-depleted transplantation in children. Study-level findings and limits: Reports say that about two months after transplant, the alpha-beta T cells came out of several hundred graft clones that had expanded. A year had passed since transplant, and T-cell counts and diversity by then came mostly from newly produced T cells.

This clonotype was counted a few times. What it binds is not known. Unmatched junction bases numbered 14, after V lost 4 bases and J lost 9 bases. CDR3 size: 14 residues. Germline CDR1 is SQVTM and CDR2 is ANQGSEA. Molecular barcoding with unique molecular identifiers was used for the TCRbeta library. TCRdb itself ran the PCR reads through MiXCR, one entry per CDR3 protein. The sample contains some 440,000 distinct CDR3 sequences, 15% to 20% of which appear only once. This clonotype was sampled from a boy under three years old who had a stem cell transplant for Wiskott-Aldrich syndrome, so the T cells may come from the graft donor. The J gene is TRBJ2-5, the V gene TRBV29-1; TRBD1 matches at 7 bases. Sample: PBMCs, mostly from graft donor cells, taken 360 days after TCRalphabeta/CD19-depleted stem cell transplant. CDR3 residues: CSVVRQGLPRAQYF. The CDR3 nucleotides are TGCAGCGTTGTTAGACAGGGCCTGCCAAGGGCCCAGTACTTC.